The clone carrying this T cell receptor (beta chain) has a single count. The data derive from a study of cytomegalovirus exposure and HLA in healthy donors. This CDR3 contains 14 residues. CDR1 is SGHTA, CDR2 FQGTGA, per germline. V was shortened by 4 bases and J by 1 base, with 10 bases between the two germline ends. PCR used 60 Vbeta primers and 13 Jbeta primers. TCRdb's copy holds only in-frame clones and misses some; the assay was immunoSEQ multiplex PCR. The data contain a few hundred thousand clones, about nine tenths of them singletons. V gene TRBV7-3 combines with J gene TRBJ1-1; D remains ambiguous. This receptor was obtained from a girl aged 2 to 10 in good health and CMV-seronegative. The sample consisted of PBMCs. CDR3 coding DNA: TGTGCCAGCAGCTCTGGTAGTGCGAACACTGAAGCTTTCTTT. It yields the protein CASSSGSANTEAFF.